This T cell receptor (beta chain) was documented in a study of CD8 T cells in ankylosing spondylitis. Findings and limits, study-wide: Significant enrichment of disease-linked clones was reported in matched ankylosing spondylitis synovial fluid.

Per the germline V gene, CDR1 is DFQATT and CDR2 is SNEGSKA (reference sequence). Trimming took 6 bases from V and 9 from J; bases not matched to a gene: 10. This CDR3 has 13 residues. In TCRdb, the 5' RACE reads were re-called with MiXCR into one record per CDR3 protein. The sample lists roughly 250,000 distinct CDR3 sequences, less than 10% occurring once. This clonotype was counted ten times or more. Antigen unknown. The sequenced material came from blood, either unsorted or a sorted T cell fraction (not recorded which). The rearrangement links TRBV20-1 to TRBJ2-1; 8 positions match TRBD2. The sequence came from a male donor with ankylosing spondylitis or in good health (not recorded which). The CDR3 sequence is CSAPSAGAGEQFF. CDR3 DNA sequence: TGCAGTGCCCCGTCAGCGGGAGCGGGTGAGCAGTTCTTC.